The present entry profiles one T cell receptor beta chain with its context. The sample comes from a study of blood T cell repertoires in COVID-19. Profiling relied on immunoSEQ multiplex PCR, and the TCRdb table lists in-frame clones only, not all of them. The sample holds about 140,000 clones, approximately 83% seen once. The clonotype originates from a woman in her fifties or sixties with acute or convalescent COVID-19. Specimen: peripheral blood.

The CDR3 region is CASSDQQGLRDQPQHF. CDR3 nucleotide sequence: TGTGCCAGCAGCGACCAACAGGGTCTAAGAGATCAGCCCCAGCATTTT. The chain has TRBV21-1 and TRBJ1-5; the table's TRBD1 call for D was not verified on the DNA. TRBV21-1 is classified as a pseudogene. This CDR3 comprises 16 residues.